A selection of T cell receptor beta chains follows, all from one sample in a study of siplizumab effects on memory and regulatory T cells. These receptors are not linked to any known antigen. TCRdb's copy holds only in-frame clones and misses some; the assay was immunoSEQ multiplex PCR. The data hold 13,000 or so clones, with 40% observed a single time. The sequenced sample was CFSE-low (dividing) CD8+ T cells sorted from an allogeneic mixed lymphocyte reaction. The receptors come from a human donor in good health; the cells came from an allogeneic mixed lymphocyte reaction. CDR3s include the opening cysteine and the closing phenylalanine or tryptophan.

v_call	j_call	cdr3_aa
TRBV7-9	TRBJ2-2	CASSPQGLAVNTGELFF
TRBV5-8	TRBJ1-3	CASSWGTRSGNTIYF
TRBV13	TRBJ1-5	CASSSRGAGGIYQPQHF
TRBV13	TRBJ2-5	CASSLGGYQETQYF
TRBV30	TRBJ2-2	CAWSQRGDNTGELFF
TRBV2	TRBJ1-5	CASSLRGLQNGNQPQHF
TRBV27	TRBJ2-7	CASSLTVRGNEQYF
TRBV9	TRBJ2-7	CASSGDSEQYF
TRBV5-6	TRBJ2-1	CASSFGTSNEQFF
TRBV4-1	TRBJ2-7	CASSQGPSSEQYF
TRBV7-3	TRBJ2-1	CASSLFLGENNEQFF
TRBV4-3	TRBJ2-1	CASSQAYNEQFF
TRBV19	TRBJ1-5	CASSILVADYSNQPQHF
TRBV6-5	TRBJ2-3	CASSWTSGRTDTQYF
TRBV10-3	TRBJ1-1	CAISEGARGPYTEAFF
TRBV30	TRBJ1-2	CAWSDQASSGYTF
TRBV10-3	TRBJ2-1	CAISESVRGSYNEQFF
TRBV5-6	TRBJ1-5	CASSLWGVRQPQHF
TRBV7-9	TRBJ1-4	CASSYGGGREKLFF
TRBV7-9	TRBJ2-2	CARAGGTGELFF
TRBV5-5	TRBJ2-3	CASSLDLPDTQYF
TRBV18	TRBJ2-2	CASSPPNRSSGELFF
TRBV28	TRBJ2-1	CASSPSDRGSNEQFF
TRBV9	TRBJ2-5	CASSVAVADQETQYF
TRBV4-1	TRBJ2-2	CASSQLFASGTGELFF
TRBV7-9	TRBJ1-1	CASRGEEGISTEAFF
TRBV4-1	TRBJ2-2	CASSYDRGQNTGELFF
TRBV5-4	TRBJ2-7	CASSRGDEQYF
TRBV4-1	TRBJ1-2	CASSQVSDYMGYTF
TRBV28	TRBJ2-6	CASSLVSPGANVLTF
TRBV7-9	TRBJ2-1	CASSFGGRGPYNEQFF
TRBV7-9	TRBJ1-1	CASMGVNTEAFF
TRBV11-3	TRBJ2-7	CASSSRASSGSYEQYF
TRBV7-9	.	CASSSPGGWAYEQYF
TRBV27	TRBJ2-1	CASSFRDSTYNEQFF
TRBV7-9	TRBJ2-7	CASSGTRYEQYF
TRBV5-5	TRBJ1-4	CASSLEGQAATNEKLFF
TRBV21-1	TRBJ2-5	CASSSGLAGKKTQYF
TRBV27	TRBJ1-1	CASSHPGQGAGAFF
TRBV5-1	TRBJ2-1	CASSSSGDSYNEQFF
TRBV7-3	TRBJ1-1	CASSFQGASFSEAFF
TRBV11-2	TRBJ2-3	CASSLVGPGDTQYF
TRBV5-4	TRBJ2-5	CASIRRSPTSIPTEYF
TRBV29-1	TRBJ1-1	CSVPGQAANTEAFF
TRBV27	TRBJ2-1	CASSLSGDRQFF
TRBV6-6	TRBJ1-1	CASGMNTEAFF
TRBV6-1	TRBJ2-7	CASSELAGGPSYEQYF
TRBV27	TRBJ1-1	CASSWGMNTEAFF
TRBV29-1	TRBJ1-1	CSAPQGAEAFF
TRBV29-1	TRBJ1-1	CSGGGGGTEAFF
TRBV14	TRBJ1-1	CASSQGQGASTEAFF